This record looks at one TCR beta chain sequence and its context. What this receptor recognizes is not known. No clone much larger than this one lies a single base away; base qualities are absent. Library creation used the immunoSEQ multiplex PCR assay. For the multiplex PCR, a mixture combining 60 forward primers for TCR Vbeta segments and 13 reverse primers for TCR Jbeta segments was used. The CDR3 region of rearranged TCR beta genes was amplified from genomic DNA with a multiplex PCR assay. The amplified TCR beta libraries were sequenced on the Illumina HiSeq System as 87-base-pair reads. The authors processed their data as follows. In a later analysis, tens of millions of unique TCR beta chains were counted across the approximately 620 repertoires, and roughly 11 million of these chains were shared by at least two donors. Raw reads were error-corrected and collapsed into unique sequences by a nearest-neighbor algorithm in which closely related sequences were merged to remove PCR and sequencing errors. Alignment of CDR3 sequences to IMGT reference sequences was used to assign V, D and J gene segments. For a sequence to be retained, a match of at least six nucleotides to both a V gene segment and a J gene segment was required. Rearrangements were classified as productive when the CDR3 lacked stop codons and remained in frame with V and J, and all other rearrangements were classified as non-productive. CDR3 was defined by IMGT convention, running from the second conserved V-encoded cysteine to the conserved J-encoded phenylalanine. Sequences without an unambiguous match to a single V gene segment were excluded from the earlier analysis of a few hundred of the donors. An earlier analysis of 500 to 600 of the donors classified V segments as functional when productive rearrangements were above 56.7% and as segregating when the standard deviation between donors was above 5%. A statistical classification framework was built to diagnose cytomegalovirus status from the catalog of TCR beta chain sequences. In a later analysis, TCR nucleotide sequences were compared against IMGT/GENE-DB human TR gene sequences so that V and J genes could be assigned. In a later analysis, CDR3 sequences and most-parsimonious VDJ recombination scenarios were assigned using the TCRdist pipeline. A later analysis defined each TCR beta chain by its CDR3 amino acid sequence plus V-gene family, and excluded reads lacking a unique V-gene family. In a later analysis, some 600 highly shared, low-generation-probability nucleotide sequences were removed to address suspected cross-contamination and a sequencing artifact. In a later analysis, a clonal expansion index was calculated for each public chain from normalized within-repertoire ranks of inferred template counts. In a later analysis, generation probabilities were computed using a VDJ recombination model fitted to out-of-frame rearrangements, and the results were checked against IGoR. A later analysis scored TCR-TCR, TCR-HLA and TCR-CMV co-occurrence with hypergeometric tests, applying a repertoire-size bias correction to TCR pairs. A later analysis estimated false discovery rates by permuting HLA or CMV assignments 20 times. A later analysis grouped co-occurring TCRs with DBSCAN, adding TCRdist sequence similarity when clustering within HLA-allele-positive subsets. Repertoires with fewer than 30,000 or more than 120,000 public chains, plus five repertoires with anomalous nucleotide sharing, were excluded from co-occurrence clustering. The table was pulled from immuneACCESS by TCRdb, which kept in-frame rearrangements only. Such tables lose some clones; where checked, under half of the loss comes from unresolved V genes, and the rest has no known cause. V and J calls and clone size are those listed in that table; D and trimming were worked out from the DNA. This sample lists some 170,000 clones; under 85% were detected once. 1.5% to 2% of the sample rests with the top ten.

The cohort was made up of 650 to 700 healthy bone marrow donors. Cohort members were all nominally healthy when sampled, although unrecorded immune exposures were likely present. The donor was CMV seronegative and was included in the group of several hundred seronegative cohort members. Each donor provided a peripheral blood sample, and peripheral blood mononuclear cells were used for TCR beta sequencing. The Qiagen DNeasy Blood Extraction Kit was used to extract genomic DNA from the blood cell samples. The data were taken from a study of cytomegalovirus exposure and HLA in healthy donors (TCRdb year 2017). In the study overall: An earlier analysis of some 620 of the donors reported about 300 Gb of sequence data and 117 million unique TCR beta sequences obtained from some 200 million T cells. An early release covering 500 to 750 HLA-typed donors comprised about 310 gigabases of sequencing data and tens of millions of unique TCR sequences. Among the roughly 400 genotyped donors, around 81% belonged to the genetic ancestry cluster associated with self-reported Caucasian donors. The study aimed to test whether cataloging public T cell receptors could reveal signatures of past pathogen exposure. The study profiled the T cell repertoires of approximately 700 subjects by immunosequencing and related them to cytomegalovirus serostatus. A separate validation cohort of 100 to 150 different subjects was used in addition to the roughly 670-subject first cohort. High-throughput TCR immunosequencing, statistical association of individual TCRs with disease status, and machine learning were combined to predict cytomegalovirus infection status. A later analysis re-analyzed previously published TCR beta repertoires from 500 to 700 donors and added high-resolution HLA genotyping to study TCR occurrence patterns. Rather than drawing on any new phenotypic data, the later analysis identified candidate immune exposures from TCR beta sequences and the way those sequences occurred across donors. To decide whether each TCR beta V gene segment behaved as functional or pseudogenic, an earlier analysis of over 500 of the donors relied on high-throughput TCR beta sequencing. Donor age, sex, ethnicity and CMV serostatus were compiled together with the repertoire data. In a later genetic analysis, genome-wide SNP genotypes for about 65% of the roughly 700 donors were used, and that subset was treated as a discovery cohort. Every discovery cohort repertoire had been produced on one sequencing platform. HLA typing covered class I and class II loci at four-digit resolution. The number of donors typed differed by locus, with about 629-640 for A, B, C, DRB1 and DQB1, 522 for DQA1, some 570 for DPA1, and under 490 for DPB1. Five DR-DQ haplotypes were treated as single units for association and clustering because of strong linkage in the cohort. On average, over 200,000 unique TCR beta nucleotide sequences were sequenced per donor among 398 genotyped donors of the cohort, with 15% to 20% of those sequences being non-productive. Beyond this particular receptor, the publication reports: The authors suggested that the approach could potentially be generalized to other disease states and immunological phenotypes. Cytomegalovirus status was reported to be diagnosed by the classifier with high specificity and sensitivity in both the original and validation cohorts. In an earlier analysis of 587 of the donors, most TCR beta V segments appeared in productive rearrangements about 87% or about 30% of the time, broadly matching IMGT annotations. Only TCR beta chains were sequenced in this cohort, and the absence of alpha or paired-chain data limited detectable features. Roughly uniform sequencing depth across donors was assumed in presence/absence analyses, although this assumption may not hold. The 87-base-pair reads could not distinguish some IMGT-functional V segments, including TRBV6-2 and TRBV6-3, so those segments were excluded. Over 15 rarely observed V segments, including chromosome 9 orphons, were excluded from the earlier analysis of just under 600 of the donors because counts were too low. A further reported finding was that TCR beta sequences accurately predicted the HLA-A and HLA-B alleles for most subjects in the first cohort. Most TCR sequences were seen in very few donors, while some public TCRs were found in many individuals. A later analysis found that most CMV-associated TCR beta chains appeared HLA-restricted, with HLA associations seemingly driven largely by CMV exposure. In vitro tests confirmed that a few of the cytomegalovirus-associated TCR beta chains recognize cytomegalovirus antigens. Linkage disequilibrium might explain the correlated functional status among segregating V segments, but an unknown experimental factor could not be ruled out. CMV serostatus was the only immune exposure information available for the cohort. V-gene and J-gene trimming of TCR beta chains was associated with a missense DCLRE1C variant in a later genetic analysis, and the association was replicated in an independent cohort. The sequencing pipeline was judged likely to have produced a cluster of highly shared sequence variants as a technical artifact. At a false discovery rate of 0.05, a later analysis linked about 16,000 TCR beta sequences to specific HLA alleles. Because HLA typing was unavailable for some donors at each locus, only the typed subset was used in association tests. In a later analysis, the rate of TCR association differed among HLA loci, with DRB1 alleles having the most associated TCRs and HLA-C alleles having the fewest. A later analysis found that HLA-associated TCR beta chains were more clonally expanded and had lower generation probabilities than equally common non-associated chains. Compared with the roughly 710-donor mean, donors in an Asian-associated ancestry cluster had fewer N-insertions in productive TCRs, according to a later genetic analysis. Several of the top co-occurrence clusters appeared to be linked to parvovirus B19, influenza, CMV and Epstein-Barr virus, according to a later analysis. The study listed 150 to 200 TCR beta chains as associated with cytomegalovirus. Strong co-occurrence of HLA alleles, especially DR and DQ, made assigning TCR associations to individual alleles difficult.

Compared with germline, V lacks 0 bases and J lacks 7 bases; bases without a gene match: 14. As encoded in the germline V gene, CDR1 is SGDLS while CDR2 is YYNGEE. The CDR3, cysteine through phenylalanine, is 18 amino acids long. Only the CDR3 region is kept as DNA, spanning 54 bases read in frame from base 1. The chain joins TRBV9 to TRBJ2-2; 8 junctional bases match TRBD2. The TCR originated in a woman aged 30 to 39 in good health and CMV-seronegative. Sequenced input: PBMCs. The CDR3 reads CASSVVAGGILRVGELFF. The DNA sequence follows: TGTGCCAGCAGCGTAGTGGCGGGGGGCATACTGCGGGTCGGGGAGCTGTTTTTT.